This T cell receptor (beta chain) derives from a study of long-term antiretroviral therapy in people with HIV. As regards this clone: Its specificity is unknown.

Whole-study results and caveats: An increase in diversity followed ART, yet levels stayed below transplant donor controls. Whichever time point was examined, clones expanded before ART dominated the repertoire. It was observed that HIV repertoires exhibited narrower CDR3 length ranges than controls.

The CDR3 is made up of 16 amino acids. The J segment lost 0 bases and the V segment lost 3 bases, leaving 4 bases of the junction unmatched. The germline V gene encodes CDR1 KGHSH and CDR2 LQKENI. The immunoSEQ assay was v3.0, run at survey level. Measured with immunoSEQ multiplex PCR; TCRdb has only the in-frame clones, and not every one. The sample shows 25,000 to 35,000 clones, about 96% of them seen only once. This sequence originates from a man aged 25 to 40 with HIV. The starting material was unsorted PBMCs, obtained 6.9 years after starting antiretroviral therapy. The rearrangement uses TRBV18 and TRBJ1-1, with TRBD1 matching 10 bases. CDR3 amino acids: CASSPGQGYMNTEAFF. CDR3 nucleotide sequence: TGTGCCAGCTCACCGGGACAGGGGTACATGAACACTGAAGCTTTCTTT.